The 26 T cell receptor beta chains listed next were all sequenced from one sample in a study of patients and donors after allogeneic stem cell transplantation. TCRdb reprocessed the RT-PCR reads with MiXCR, giving one entry per CDR3 protein. Of 800,000 to 1,000,000 distinct CDR3 sequences detected, around 17% appear once; the ten largest clones hold around 6%. The specimen sequenced was blood, either unsorted or a sorted T cell fraction (not recorded which). The receptors shown here come from a human donor who was either an allogeneic HSCT recipient or a stem cell or donor lymphocyte infusion donor (not recorded which). It is not recorded whose cells these are; they may come from a transplant donor.

This clonotype has at least ten counts. J is TRBJ2-3 and V is TRBV9; no clear D. The germline CDR1 and CDR2 sequences are SGDLS and YYNGEE. This CDR3 has 15 residues. Trimming took off 0 bases at V and 5 bases at J, with 13 bases between the two ends. The CDR3 loop reads CASSVGTLTIDTQYF. The CDR3 coding sequence is TGTGCCAGCAGCGTAGGGACCCTCACGATAGATACGCAGTATTTT.

This chain uses TRBV21-1 with TRBJ2-6. TRBV21-1 is a pseudogene. The CDR3 extends over 20 amino acids. In DNA, the CDR3 is TGTGCCAGCAGCAAAGTAAGGGTCGGGGAATCCTGCTCTGGGGCCAACGTCCTGACTTTC. As protein: CASSKVRVGESCSGANVLTF.

The chain uses TRBV4-3 and TRBJ1-2; unclear D gene. Germline V gene sequence: CDR1 LGHNA, CDR2 YSLEER. The V end lost 2 bases, the J end lost 7 bases, and 17 bases lay between the germline ends. The CDR3 has 15 amino acids. In DNA form, the CDR3 reads TGCGCCAGCAGCCAAAATATAGGTGTTTCGTCTGGCTACACCTTC. This sequence encodes CASSQNIGVSSGYTF.

This clonotype appeared a few times. The chain is built from TRBV20-1 and TRBJ1-5; D possibly corresponds to TRBD1 (6 bases). The CDR3 extends over 13 amino acids. Germline V gene data show CDR1 as DFQATT and CDR2 as SNEGSKA (reference sequence). V gave up 1 base and J gave up 6 bases, with 10 bases separating them. In DNA form, the CDR3 reads TGCAGTGCTAGAGGGACAGTTAGTCAGCCCCAGCATTTT. This codes for CSARGTVSQPQHF.

This clonotype was picked up a small number of times. For the CDR3, the DNA is TGTGCCACCAGTGACCCCGGGACAGGGGCCTACGAGCAGTACTTC. Encoded protein: CATSDPGTGAYEQYF. The chain employs TRBV24-1 and TRBJ2-7; TRBD1 aligns across 10 bases. From germline, CDR1 is KGHDR and CDR2 SFDVKD. The CDR3 has 15 amino acids. V lost 4 bases to trimming and J lost 2 bases; unmatched junction nucleotides: 4.

This chain connects TRBV7-8 to TRBJ1-1; no reliable D call. CDR1 and CDR2 from the germline V gene are SGHVS and FQNEAQ. The CDR3 sequence is 17 residues long. V was clipped by 1 base and J by 0 bases, with 15 bases between them. CDR3 coding DNA: TGTGCCAGCAGCTTAGTGTTTACCGATGTCATGAACACTGAAGCTTTCTTT. Translation gives CASSLVFTDVMNTEAFF.

This clonotype was observed at least ten times. The J gene is TRBJ1-5, the V gene TRBV29-1, with D possibly matching TRBD1 (6 bases). The CDR3 consists of 14 residues. The germline V gene has CDR1 SQVTM and CDR2 ANQGSEA. Trimming cost V 4 bases and J 4 bases, with 14 bases left between them. The CDR3 bases are TGCAGCGTTGGGGGGCAGGGCTATAATCAGCCCCAGCATTTT. It specifies CSVGGQGYNQPQHF.

The chain couples TRBV6-2 or TRBV6-3 to TRBJ2-5, with D perhaps matching TRBD2 (6 bases). The CDR3 loop spans 15 amino acids. V lost 6 bases and J lost 0, with 14 bases in between. Germline V gene lookup returns CDR1 MNHEY and CDR2 SVGEGT. The CDR3 region is CASSLKRVYQETQYF. The CDR3 DNA sequence: TGTGCCAGCAGCCTTAAGCGGGTTTACCAAGAGACCCAGTACTTC.

This clonotype turned up a few times. The chain links TRBV9 to TRBJ2-5; tentatively, D is TRBD2 (5 bases). Germline CDR1 is SGDLS and CDR2 is YYNGEE. This CDR3 has 13 residues. V lost 2 bases and J 4 bases, leaving 9 bases between the germline ends. The CDR3 DNA reads as TGTGCCAGCAGCGTTAGCGTCCGAGAGACCCAGTACTTC. Amino acids: CASSVSVRETQYF.

The CDR3 coding sequence is TGTGCCAGCAGCCTGGCCGGCAGGGTTAAAAACATTCAGTACTTC. It is translated as CASSLAGRVKNIQYF. The chain combines TRBV12-3 or TRBV12-4 with TRBJ2-4, with a possible D match to TRBD1 (5 bases). The CDR3 loop spans 15 amino acids. V was pared by 6 bases and J by 4 bases, with 16 bases between.

This clonotype has a handful of counts. This chain links TRBV25-1 with TRBJ1-1, with no clear D. The CDR3 covers 14 residues. CDR1 is MGHDK and CDR2 is SYGVNS in the germline V gene. V lost 11 bases and J lost 1, with 17 bases in between. The CDR3 protein is CASKETEKNTEAFF. For the CDR3, the DNA is TGTGCCTCAAAGGAGACGGAGAAGAACACTGAAGCTTTCTTT.

This clonotype came up many times. V and J are TRBV12-3 or TRBV12-4 and TRBJ2-1, with TRBD2 matching 13 bases. This CDR3 is 16 amino acids long. Trimming removed 2 bases from V and 6 bases from J; junction bases left unmatched: 4. The CDR3 loop is CASSLTTSGRANEQFF. The CDR3 DNA sequence: TGTGCCAGCAGTTTAACAACTAGCGGGAGGGCCAATGAGCAGTTCTTC.

This clonotype has more than one count but fewer than ten. The genes are TRBV7-9 and TRBJ1-4; D gene unclear. Trimming pared 6 bases from V and 7 bases from J, leaving 12 bases between. The CDR3 totals 13 residues. CDR1 is SEHNR, CDR2 FQNEAQ, per germline (reference sequence). CDR3 sequence (DNA): TGTGCCAGCAGGAGGAGCCTTAGTGAAAAACTGTTTTTT. This translates into CASRRSLSEKLFF.

This clonotype was detected a few times. This sequence joins TRBV29-1 and TRBJ2-3, with TRBD2 matching 10 bases. Germline CDR1 is SQVTM and CDR2 is ANQGSEA. V dropped 7 bases and J dropped 2; count of bases not matched to a gene: 9. The CDR3 has 15 residues. As DNA, the CDR3 is TGCAGCGCCCCACCCACTAGCGGGGCCACAGATACGCAGTATTTT. Protein: CSAPPTSGATDTQYF.

This clonotype was seen only a few times. CDR3 in amino acids: CASNHRGGGNQPQHF. Written as DNA, the CDR3 is TGTGCCAGTAACCACAGGGGTGGAGGCAATCAGCCCCAGCATTTT. The chain uses TRBV19 and TRBJ1-5; 7 bases are a match to TRBD1. Germline trimming cut 7 bases from V and 2 bases from J; bases unmatched to any gene: 8. Germline V gene sequence: CDR1 LNHDA, CDR2 SQIVND (reference sequence). The CDR3 totals 15 residues.

This rearrangement joins TRBV20-1 to TRBJ2-5; D unresolved. This CDR3 is 11 amino acids long. Trimming cost V 8 bases and J 3 bases, with 10 bases left between them. In germline, CDR1 is DFQATT, CDR2 SNEGSKA (reference sequence). The CDR3 reads CSTLLKETQYF. CDR3 sequence (DNA): TGCAGTACCTTACTGAAAGAGACCCAGTACTTC.

At least ten counts were recorded for this clonotype. The rearrangement uses TRBV7-6 and TRBJ1-5; 7 bases align to TRBD1. The junction had 8 bases not matched to a gene; V was cut back by 5 bases and J by 7 bases. The germline V gene has CDR1 SGHVS and CDR2 FNYEAQ. The CDR3 is 14 amino acids. The CDR3 spells CASSPDREGQPQHF. CDR3 nucleotides: TGTGCCAGCAGCCCAGACAGGGAGGGCCAGCCCCAGCATTTT.

The chain carries TRBV5-1 and TRBJ2-5, with D perhaps matching TRBD2 (6 bases). Germline CDR1 and CDR2: SGHRS and YFSETQ. CDR3 size: 16 residues. V lost 4 bases to trimming and J lost 1 base, with 17 bases between them. The CDR3 spells CASSGGGGTIQETQYF. The DNA for the CDR3 is TGCGCCAGCAGCGGCGGCGGAGGGACGATCCAAGAGACCCAGTACTTC. The whole variable domain, filled in from reference TRBV5-1 and TRBJ2-5, reads KAGVTQTPRYLIKTRGQQVTLSCSPISGHRSVSWYQQTPGQGLQFLFEYFSETQRNKGNFPGRFSGRQFSNSRSEMNVSTLELGDSALYLCASSGGGGTIQETQYFGPGTRLLVL.

In its sample, this clonotype was seen a few times. V usage is TRBV3-1 and J usage is TRBJ2-2; no clear D gene. The germline V and J ends were trimmed by 0 bases and 3 bases, with 11 bases remaining between them. Per germline, CDR1 LGHDT and CDR2 YNNKEL (reference sequence). This CDR3 contains 16 residues. CDR3 amino acids: CASSQDYPQHTGELFF. DNA for the CDR3: TGTGCCAGCAGCCAAGATTACCCGCAGCACACCGGGGAGCTGTTTTTT.

The CDR3 sequence: CASSFLPGGEKLFF. The CDR3, as DNA: TGTGCCAGCAGTTTTCTGCCCGGCGGTGAAAAACTGTTTTTT. This sequence joins TRBV27 and TRBJ1-4; D unclear. CDR1 and CDR2 (germline): MNHEY, SMNVEV (reference sequence). The CDR3 runs 14 residues. The V end was cut by 3 bases, the J end by 7 bases, with 12 bases between.

This clonotype has ten or more counts. The chain links TRBV27 to TRBJ1-2; TRBD1 might be the D (5 bases). Between the trimmed V and J ends, which lost 5 bases and 4 bases, there was a span of 11 bases. CDR1 is MNHEY, CDR2 SMNVEV, per germline (reference sequence). The CDR3 length is 13 residues. The CDR3 bases are TGTGCCAGCAGTCTCGGGGCACTCTATGGCTACACCTTC. Translated, it gives CASSLGALYGYTF.

CDR3 nucleotides: TGCGCCAGCAGCCAAGCTCGGGACAGCTACTATGGCTACACCTTC. The encoded protein is CASSQARDSYYGYTF. This rearrangement joins TRBV4-3 to TRBJ1-2; 7 bases match TRBD1. The germline CDR1 and CDR2 sequences are LGHNA and YSLEER. The CDR3 covers 15 residues. J was trimmed by 3 bases and V by 1 base; bases with no gene match: 5.

This clonotype has a handful of counts. The chain links TRBV12-3 or TRBV12-4 to TRBJ2-4; 8 bases are shared with TRBD1. V lost 3 bases and J lost 7; bases outside the gene matches: 2. The CDR3 has 13 amino acids. This chain's CDR3 is CASSFRTGNIQYF. The CDR3 nucleotides read TGTGCCAGCAGTTTTAGGACAGGGAACATTCAGTACTTC.

This clonotype has a handful of counts. This rearrangement joins TRBV2 to TRBJ2-7; a possible D gene is TRBD1 (6 bases). In germline, CDR1 is SNHLY, CDR2 FYNNEI. The CDR3 contains 16 residues. Trimming took 5 bases from V and 0 from J, leaving 17 bases between them. The CDR3, as DNA: TGTGCCAGCAGTAAACCAAACGGGACACCCTCCTACGAGCAGTACTTC. Translated: CASSKPNGTPSYEQYF. Variable domain in full (rest from reference TRBV2 and TRBJ2-7): EPEVTQTPSHQVTQMGQEVILRCVPISNHLYFYWYRQILGQKVEFLVSFYNNEISEKSEIFDDQFSVERPDGSNFTLKIRSTKLEDSAMYFCASSKPNGTPSYEQYFGPGTRLTVT.

In this sample, this clonotype turned up a few times. The V and J genes are TRBV20-1 and TRBJ2-7; D unclear. Germline V lookup: CDR1 DFQATT, CDR2 SNEGSKA (reference sequence). V was pared by 7 bases and J by 1 base, with 17 bases between. The CDR3 totals 14 residues. This CDR3 reads CSVALTPKSYEQYF. DNA for the CDR3: TGCAGTGTCGCACTCACCCCGAAGTCCTACGAGCAGTACTTC.

The CDR3 region is CSARDRQGPQGSPLHF. The CDR3 nucleotides are TGCAGTGCTAGGGACCGACAGGGTCCACAGGGGTCACCCCTCCACTTT. The gene calls are TRBV20-1 and TRBJ1-6; 7 positions agree with TRBD1. CDR1 is DFQATT, CDR2 SNEGSKA, per germline (reference sequence). V lost 3 bases, J lost 10 bases, and 15 bases stayed unmatched. The CDR3 contains 16 residues.